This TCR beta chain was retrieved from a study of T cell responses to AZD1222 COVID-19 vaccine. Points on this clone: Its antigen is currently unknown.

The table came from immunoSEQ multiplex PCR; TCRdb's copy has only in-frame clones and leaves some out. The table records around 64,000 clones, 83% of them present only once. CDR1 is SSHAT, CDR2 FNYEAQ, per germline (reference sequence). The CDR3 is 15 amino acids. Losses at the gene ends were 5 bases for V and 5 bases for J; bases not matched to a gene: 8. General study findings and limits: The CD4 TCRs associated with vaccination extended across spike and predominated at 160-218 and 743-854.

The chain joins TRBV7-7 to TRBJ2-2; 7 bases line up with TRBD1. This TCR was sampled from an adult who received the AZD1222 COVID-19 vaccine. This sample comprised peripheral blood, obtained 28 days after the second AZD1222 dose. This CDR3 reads CASSHRGAWTGELFF. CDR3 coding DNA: TGTGCCAGCAGCCACAGGGGAGCTTGGACCGGGGAGCTGTTTTTT.